These T cell receptor beta chains were read from a single sample in a study of T cell changes during pregnancy in multiple sclerosis. Repertoires were generated with immunoSEQ multiplex PCR, while TCRdb's copy carries only in-frame clones and drops some. The sample yields tens of thousands of clones, around 90% seen once. Sequencing was performed on peripheral blood, taken after pregnancy. Receptors were obtained from a female donor in good health, enrolled as a control in a pregnancy study. The CDR3 runs from the conserved cysteine through the conserved F or W. The D gene is left open where the match is weak. A row's size may be missing; if present it is once, few, many or a size class.

d_call cdr3_length j_call clone_size v_call cdr3_aa cdr3_nt
TRBD1 13 TRBJ1-2 - TRBV5-8 CASEDRGGYGYTF TGTGCCAGCGAGGACAGGGGTGGTTATGGCTACACCTTC
- 15 TRBJ2-7 few TRBV28 CASSPLTEIFYEQYF TGTGCCAGCAGTCCTCTGACAGAAATCTTCTACGAGCAGTACTTC
- 12 TRBJ1-1 - TRBV2 CVPRAGYTEAFF TGTGTCCCGAGGGCAGGCTACACTGAAGCTTTCTTT
- 14 TRBJ1-2 once TRBV18 CASSLFTDVGGYTF TGTGCCAGCTCACTATTCACAGACGTTGGGGGCTACACCTTC
TRBD1 14 TRBJ1-1 - TRBV2 CASSPDRRETEAFF TGTGCCAGCAGCCCGGACAGGCGTGAGACTGAAGCTTTCTTT
- 16 TRBJ2-5 - TRBV7-7 CASSLGRLVNQETQYF TGTGCCAGCAGCTTAGGGCGGCTCGTCAACCAAGAGACCCAGTACTTC
- 18 TRBJ2-5 few TRBV7-2 CASSLGAAGANLRETQYF TGTGCCAGCAGCTTAGGGGCGGCTGGGGCAAACCTCCGAGAGACCCAGTACTTC
TRBD1 16 TRBJ1-5 once TRBV27 CASSPSDREFKQPQHF TGTGCCAGCAGTCCATCGGACAGGGAGTTTAAACAGCCCCAGCATTTT
- 14 TRBJ2-3 few TRBV29-1 CSFTKGGLADTQYF TGCAGCTTCACAAAAGGGGGTCTCGCAGATACGCAGTATTTT
- 14 TRBJ2-7 - TRBV6-1 CASSEGSSSYEQYF TGTGCCAGCAGTGAAGGGAGCAGCTCCTACGAGCAGTACTTC
- 17 TRBJ1-5 - TRBV30 CAWSVLDKRKRGQPQHF TGTGCCTGGAGTGTATTGGACAAAAGAAAAAGGGGTCAGCCCCAGCATTTT
- 14 TRBJ2-7 few TRBV2 CASSPQMMREEQYF TGTGCCAGCAGCCCCCAGATGATGAGGGAGGAGCAGTACTTC
TRBD2 15 TRBJ2-2 - TRBV5-5 CASSLSGEIAGELFF TGTGCCAGCAGCTTGAGCGGGGAAATAGCCGGGGAGCTGTTTTTT
- 15 TRBJ1-4 - TRBV2 CASSEGTGQSEKLFF TGTGCCAGCAGTGAAGGCACCGGACAGAGTGAAAAACTGTTTTTT
TRBD2 13 TRBJ2-1 - TRBV19 CASQIAGGNEQFF TGTGCCAGCCAAATAGCGGGGGGCAATGAGCAGTTCTTC
TRBD1 12 TRBJ2-2 - TRBV5-1 CASSLEPGGLFF TGCGCCAGCAGCTTGGAACCAGGGGGGCTGTTTTTT
- 13 TRBJ1-1 - TRBV30 CAWRRLSNTEAFF TGTGCCTGGAGGCGACTGAGCAACACTGAAGCTTTCTTT
TRBD1 14 TRBJ1-3 - TRBV5-1 CASSPDRVGNTIYF TGCGCCAGCAGCCCTGACAGGGTTGGAAACACCATATATTTT
- 13 TRBJ2-1 - TRBV7-6 CASSFLRGDEQFF TGTGCCAGCAGCTTCCTCAGGGGGGATGAGCAGTTCTTC
- 14 TRBJ1-2 once TRBV30 CAWRPGNKKNGYTF TGTGCCTGGAGACCCGGGAACAAAAAAAATGGCTACACCTTC
TRBD1 17 TRBJ2-3 - TRBV9 CASSPPQGQGGTDTQYF TGTGCCAGCAGCCCACCTCAGGGACAGGGAGGGACAGATACGCAGTATTTT
- 14 TRBJ1-4 - TRBV11-3 CASSPGGPNEKLFF TGTGCCAGCAGCCCGGGGGGACCTAATGAAAAACTGTTTTTT
TRBD1 14 TRBJ2-7 - TRBV15 CATSRGQGNYEQYF TGTGCCACCAGCAGGGGACAGGGTAACTACGAGCAGTACTTC
- 12 TRBJ2-7 - TRBV2 CASSSEGYEQYF TGTGCCAGCTCTAGTGAGGGTTACGAGCAGTACTTC
- 13 TRBJ1-1 - TRBV27 CANLDGGKTEAFF TGTGCCAACTTGGACGGGGGTAAGACTGAAGCTTTCTTT
TRBD2 15 TRBJ2-7 - TRBV28 CASSLSGGRDYEQYF TGTGCCAGCAGCCTCAGCGGGGGGAGGGACTACGAGCAGTACTTC
TRBD1 15 TRBJ2-7 - TRBV7-8 CASSLGDRAVFEQYF TGTGCCAGCAGCTTAGGGGACAGGGCCGTTTTCGAGCAGTACTTC
- 13 TRBJ1-5 few TRBV6-4 CASSVTVNQPQHF TGTGCCAGCAGTGTTACAGTCAATCAGCCCCAGCATTTT
- 14 TRBJ1-1 - TRBV7-9 CASSSRTEGTEAFF TGTGCCAGCAGCTCTCGGACCGAGGGTACTGAAGCTTTCTTT
TRBD1 13 TRBJ1-1 - TRBV29-1 CSVGQGINTEAFF TGCAGCGTTGGACAGGGTATTAACACTGAAGCTTTCTTT
- 16 TRBJ1-1 - TRBV5-8 CASSYGDVYADTEAFF TGTGCCAGCAGCTACGGGGATGTGTACGCGGACACTGAAGCTTTCTTT
TRBD1 13 TRBJ1-2 - TRBV29-1 CSALGQTNYGYTF TGCAGCGCCTTGGGACAGACGAACTATGGCTACACCTTC
TRBD2 16 TRBJ2-2 once TRBV5-1 CASSLTSGSGAGELFF TGCGCCAGCAGCCTGACTAGCGGGAGCGGCGCCGGGGAGCTGTTTTTT
TRBD1 14 TRBJ2-7 - TRBV29-1 CSVAGTGKGVEQYF TGCAGCGTGGCAGGGACAGGCAAAGGGGTCGAGCAGTACTTC
TRBD1 14 TRBJ2-7 - TRBV9 CASSERTGGDEQYF TGTGCCAGCAGCGAGAGGACAGGGGGCGACGAGCAGTACTTC
- 16 TRBJ1-1 - TRBV5-1 CASSLGQLLLNTEAFF TGCGCCAGCAGCTTGGGACAGCTACTCTTGAACACTGAAGCTTTCTTT
- 16 TRBJ2-5 - TRBV1 CTSSQRGLAAQETQYF TGCACCAGCAGCCAGAGGGGACTAGCGGCCCAAGAGACCCAGTACTTC
- 16 TRBJ2-7 - TRBV5-1 CASKPSQGLRSYEQYF TGCGCCAGCAAACCGTCACAGGGATTAAGGTCCTACGAGCAGTACTTC
- 15 TRBJ1-1 - TRBV21-1 CASSPRTGGITEAFF TGTGCCAGCAGCCCGCGGACAGGGGGTATAACTGAAGCTTTCTTT
TRBD1 14 TRBJ2-7 - TRBV6-6 CASSFTGAGGEQYF TGTGCCAGCAGCTTTACCGGGGCAGGGGGCGAGCAGTACTTC
- 12 TRBJ2-7 - TRBV5-5 CASTRTAGEQYF TGTGCCAGCACCCGGACAGCCGGCGAGCAGTACTTC
TRBD1 19 TRBJ2-7 - TRBV18 CASSPLAGGETVRSYEQYF TGTGCCAGCTCACCACTAGCAGGGGGCGAAACGGTTCGCTCCTACGAGCAGTACTTC
- 15 TRBJ1-4 - TRBV27 CASSSLGGVGEKLFF TGTGCCAGCAGTAGCCTAGGGGGGGTTGGTGAAAAACTGTTTTTT
- 15 TRBJ2-1 - TRBV5-6 CASTSPGGAYNEQFF TGTGCCAGCACCTCGCCGGGGGGCGCTTACAATGAGCAGTTCTTC